Here is one T cell receptor (beta chain) with its context. Per germline, CDR1 SEHNR and CDR2 FQNEAQ (reference sequence). V lost 5 bases, J lost 11 bases, and 16 bases stayed unmatched. CDR3 length: 17 amino acids. This record belongs to a study of T cells in Graves' hyperthyroidism and ophthalmopathy. The CDR3 regions of TCR beta were amplified from RNA transcripts. First-round RT-PCR with HTBI primers amplified the TCR CDR3 region. TCRdb re-derived calls from the multiplex PCR reads in MiXCR, one entry per CDR3 protein. Of around 660,000 distinct CDR3 sequences listed, 45% are singletons. The clonotype comes from an adult man with Graves' disease, either hyperthyroidism or ophthalmopathy (not recorded which). The rearrangement uses TRBV7-9 and TRBJ1-6, with 9 bases aligning to TRBD1. Material: peripheral blood or thyroid tissue (not recorded which). In nucleotides, the CDR3 is TGTGCCAGCAGCCCAATCCCGGGACAGGGTATCAATCCACCCCTCCACTTT. Protein sequence: CASSPIPGQGINPPLHF.